These T cell receptor beta chains were read from a single sample in a study of OX40 agonist ivuxolimab in advanced cancers. Clones were read by immunoSEQ multiplex PCR, and TCRdb kept only the in-frame ones, dropping some. The data hold about 97,000 clones, with roughly nine tenths observed a single time. The source material was CD4+ or CD8+ T cells sorted from blood, sampled in a trial of the OX40 agonist ivuxolimab. Receptor source: an adult with an advanced solid tumor such as melanoma, head and neck, liver or kidney cancer. Each CDR3 is given with its conserved first and last residue. The D gene is left open where the match is weak. The listing skips clone size in some rows; elsewhere it reads once, few, many or a size class.

TRBV2,TRBJ1-2,few,TRBD1,TGTGCCAGCAGGCCGGGACAGGTTAACTATGGCTACACCTTC,CASRPGQVNYGYTF
TRBV27,TRBJ2-1,-,-,TGTGCCAGCAGACCCGGACACTTGACCTATGAGCAGTTCTTC,CASRPGHLTYEQFF
TRBV5-5,TRBJ2-7,-,-,TGTGCCAGCAGCTTGGACCCTGATCCTTGGGGGCAGTACTTC,CASSLDPDPWGQYF
TRBV27,TRBJ1-5,-,-,TGTGCCAGCAGTCCCAGACGTTTAAATCAGCCCCAGCATTTT,CASSPRRLNQPQHF
TRBV30,TRBJ1-2,-,-,TGTGCCTGGAGTGAACAGAACTATGGCTACACCTTC,CAWSEQNYGYTF
TRBV30,TRBJ1-1,-,TRBD1,TGTGCCTGGGGGGACAGGTTAGGAGCTTTCTTT,CAWGDRLGAFF
TRBV27,TRBJ1-2,-,-,TGTGCCAGCAGTGCCCGACAGACTTCCTATGGCTACACCTTC,CASSARQTSYGYTF
TRBV6-1,TRBJ1-5,-,TRBD1,TGTGCCAGCAGTGGAGGACAGGGAGGGCCCCAGCATTTT,CASSGGQGGPQHF
TRBV19,TRBJ2-6,-,TRBD1,TGTGCCAGTAGTGCAACAGGGGCTGGGGCCAACGTCCTGACTTTC,CASSATGAGANVLTF
TRBV10-3,TRBJ1-5,-,-,TGTGCCATCAGTGACCCGAGGGTCAGCGAACAGCCCCAGCATTTT,CAISDPRVSEQPQHF
TRBV19,TRBJ1-2,-,-,TGTGCCAGTAGTATCAGGGGCTCTCAAGCTAACTATGGCTACACCTTC,CASSIRGSQANYGYTF
TRBV27,TRBJ1-4,-,-,TGTGCCAGCAGTTTAAGGGCAACTAATGAAAAACTGTTTTTT,CASSLRATNEKLFF
TRBV19,TRBJ2-3,-,-,TGTGCCAGTAGTATAGGCCTCCGGGTCACAGATACGCAGTATTTT,CASSIGLRVTDTQYF
TRBV30,TRBJ2-1,-,-,TGTGCCTGGAATCGGGGAGCTGGCAACAATGAGCAGTTCTTC,CAWNRGAGNNEQFF
TRBV7-8,TRBJ2-3,-,-,TGTGCCAGCAGCTTAGCTGGGCGGACCTACACAGATACGCAGTATTTT,CASSLAGRTYTDTQYF
TRBV7-3,TRBJ2-7,-,TRBD1,TGTGCCAGCAGCTTAAAAGCAGGGGGAAATTACGAGCAGTACTTC,CASSLKAGGNYEQYF
TRBV4-1,TRBJ2-7,-,TRBD1,TGCGCCAGCAGCCGCCAGGGACAGGGCACCTACGAGCAGTACTTC,CASSRQGQGTYEQYF
TRBV19,TRBJ1-1,few,-,TGTGCCAGTTCGAGGGATTACAGGGACGTGGCTTTCTTT,CASSRDYRDVAFF
TRBV11-1,TRBJ1-4,-,-,TGTGCCAGCAGCCCGCGGCGGACTGAAAAACTGTTTTTT,CASSPRRTEKLFF
TRBV4-1,TRBJ2-1,few,TRBD1,TGCGCCAGCAGCCGAGTCGGGACAGGGGTAAGTGAGCAGTTCTTC,CASSRVGTGVSEQFF
TRBV6-6,TRBJ2-1,-,-,TGTGCCAGCAGCCGCCCATACAATGAGCAGTTCTTC,CASSRPYNEQFF
TRBV10-1,TRBJ2-2,once,TRBD1,TGCGCCACCCAAGGGACAGGGAACACCGGGGAGCTGTTTTTT,CATQGTGNTGELFF
TRBV5-6,TRBJ2-7,-,-,TGTGCCAGCAGCCGGATGAGCGAGCAGTACTTC,CASSRMSEQYF
TRBV6-6,TRBJ1-1,-,-,TGTGCCAGCAGTTATTCAAGGAACACTGAAGCTTTCTTT,CASSYSRNTEAFF
TRBV6-6,TRBJ1-5,-,-,TGTGCCAGCAGTTACGGGGATCAGCCCCAGCATTTT,CASSYGDQPQHF
TRBV2,TRBJ2-5,-,TRBD2,TGTGCCAGCAGGGGACAGACTAGCGGGATTACTCTCGGGGGAGAGACCCAGTACTTC,CASRGQTSGITLGGETQYF
TRBV29-1,TRBJ2-3,-,TRBD2,TGCAGCGTTAAGGATAAAATGGGGCCGGGACTAGAAAGCACAGATACGCAGTATTTT,CSVKDKMGPGLESTDTQYF
TRBV29-1,TRBJ1-1,-,-,TGCAGCGTTGTTCCCAGTACGAACACTGAAGCTTTCTTT,CSVVPSTNTEAFF
TRBV7-2,TRBJ2-1,-,TRBD2,TGTGCCAGCAGCTTAGAGGGACTAGCGGGTCACAGTGATGAGCAGTTCTTC,CASSLEGLAGHSDEQFF
TRBV5-1,TRBJ2-2,-,-,TGCGCCAGCAGTTCCGGGACCACCTACACCGGGGAGCTGTTTTTT,CASSSGTTYTGELFF
TRBV7-8,TRBJ1-6,-,TRBD1,TGTGCCAGCAGCCAGGGACAGGGTTCCTATAATTCACCCCTCCACTTT,CASSQGQGSYNSPLHF
TRBV6-4,TRBJ2-2,-,-,TGTGCCAGCAGTGGATCCACCGGGGAGCTGTTTTTT,CASSGSTGELFF
TRBV7-8,TRBJ1-3,-,-,TGTGCCAGCAGCTTGGGGGTCAGCTCTGGAAACACCATATATTTT,CASSLGVSSGNTIYF
TRBV7-8,TRBJ1-1,-,-,TGTGCCAGCAGCTTAGTATCCACTGAAGCTTTCTTT,CASSLVSTEAFF
TRBV10-3,TRBJ2-1,-,-,TGTGCCATCAGTGCGGGGCACAATGAGCAGTTCTTC,CAISAGHNEQFF
TRBV9,TRBJ1-2,-,-,TGTGCCAGCAGCCCCGGCGGGGGACTTACCTATGGCTACACCTTC,CASSPGGGLTYGYTF
TRBV25-1,TRBJ2-3,-,TRBD2,TGTGCCAGCAGTCTGACTAGCGGCACAGATACGCAGTATTTT,CASSLTSGTDTQYF
TRBV2,TRBJ1-2,-,-,TGTGCCAGCTGTCGGGAGCTCTCTATGAGCTACACCTTC,CASCRELSMSYTF
TRBV7-2,TRBJ2-3,-,-,TGTGCCAGCGCCTACCAGGGTTATGGCACAGATACGCAGTATTTT,CASAYQGYGTDTQYF
TRBV4-1,TRBJ2-7,-,-,TGCGCCAGCAGCGAATTACAGGGAGGAAAGTACGAGCAGTACTTC,CASSELQGGKYEQYF
TRBV28,TRBJ2-3,-,-,TGTGCCAGCTCCTCCGGGGCGGGATACAGCACAGATACGCAGTATTTT,CASSSGAGYSTDTQYF
TRBV2,TRBJ2-1,-,-,TGTGCCAGCAGCCAGACTAGGAACAATGAGCAGTTCTTC,CASSQTRNNEQFF
TRBV5-1,TRBJ1-1,few,-,TGCGCCAGCAGGCCAGGGTTGAACACTGAAGCTTTCTTT,CASRPGLNTEAFF
TRBV21-1,TRBJ1-2,-,-,TGTGCCAGCAGCAAAGGGTCATCCGCGTTCACCTTC,CASSKGSSAFTF
TRBV21-1,TRBJ2-3,few,-,TGTGCCAGCGAGACGCTGACTAGCGGGGCGTTGAATACGCAGTATTTT,CASETLTSGALNTQYF
TRBV30,TRBJ1-2,-,-,TGTGCCTGGAGTGCCGACATTTATGTCGGGGGCTACACCTTC,CAWSADIYVGGYTF
TRBV5-1,TRBJ2-7,-,-,TGCGCCAGCAGCCCGGGCCGTTCATTGACCGCCTACGAGCAGTACTTC,CASSPGRSLTAYEQYF
TRBV18,TRBJ2-1,-,TRBD1,TGTGCCAGCTCACCGGGACAGGGGTATAACAATGAGCAGTTCTTC,CASSPGQGYNNEQFF
TRBV19,TRBJ1-2,-,TRBD1,TGTGCCAGTAGTATAAGTCGGACAGGGAACTATGGCTACACCTTC,CASSISRTGNYGYTF
TRBV4-3,TRBJ1-1,-,-,TGCGCCAGTAGCCAAGATACAGGCGGGATGAACACTGAAGCTTTCTTT,CASSQDTGGMNTEAFF
TRBV6-1,TRBJ2-7,-,TRBD1,TGTGCCAGCGGGGACAGGGGCTACGAGCAGTACTTC,CASGDRGYEQYF
TRBV10-3,TRBJ1-5,-,-,TGTGCCATCAGTGAAGGGAACAGGTGGGATCAGCCCCAGCATTTT,CAISEGNRWDQPQHF
TRBV18,TRBJ2-1,-,-,TGTGCCAGCTCACCAAGGGAAGGCGATGAGCAGTTCTTC,CASSPREGDEQFF
TRBV5-1,TRBJ2-1,-,TRBD2,TGCGCCAGCAGCTTGGCCGGGACTAGCGGGGGGCATTACTCCTACAATGAGCAGTTCTTC,CASSLAGTSGGHYSYNEQFF